The 32 T cell receptor beta chains below were found in one sample sequenced in a study of OX40 agonist ivuxolimab in advanced cancers. Libraries were prepared through the immunoSEQ multiplex PCR assay. TCRdb's version of the immuneACCESS table is confined to in-frame rearrangements and falls short of the full clone set. An unresolved V gene accounts for under half of the shortfall where checked; the remainder is of unknown origin. The sample contains more than 65,000 clones, about 87% of them found a single time. The top ten constitute under 1.1% of the sample. The sample consisted of CD4+ or CD8+ T cells sorted from blood, taken in a trial of the OX40 agonist ivuxolimab. These receptors were collected from an adult with an advanced solid tumor such as melanoma, head and neck, liver or kidney cancer.

The genes are TRBV2 and TRBJ2-5; 10 bases align to TRBD2. Per germline, CDR1 SNHLY and CDR2 FYNNEI. The CDR3 is made up of 14 amino acids. V was clipped by 11 bases and J by 5 bases; unmatched bases: 11. The CDR3 region has the DNA TGTGCCGCGCGAGCGGGAGGGCCGCGGGAGACCCAGTACTTC. This gives the protein CAARAGGPRETQYF.

The V and J genes are TRBV11-2 and TRBJ2-3, with TRBD2 identical over 12 bases. V lost 4 bases, J lost 2 bases, and 10 bases stayed unmatched. CDR1 and CDR2 (germline): SGHAT, FQNNGV. The CDR3 covers 18 residues. The CDR3: CASSSHITSGGFTDTQYF. The CDR3 nucleotides read TGTGCCAGCAGCTCCCATATAACTAGCGGGGGGTTCACAGATACGCAGTATTTT.

This chain connects TRBV2 to TRBJ2-7, with 9 nucleotides matching TRBD1. V trimming: 11 bases; J trimming: 3 bases; junction bases outside the gene matches: 17. The CDR3 runs 16 residues. Germline CDR1 SNHLY, CDR2 FYNNEI. CDR3 nucleotide sequence: TGTGCCCAAGCAAGGGGGGGACAGGGAGGACTCTACGAGCAGTACTTC. It encodes CAQARGGQGGLYEQYF.

This clone was recorded only once. This sequence joins TRBV29-1 and TRBJ1-6, with D tentatively TRBD1 (6 bases). This CDR3 comprises 12 residues. V was pared by 6 bases and J by 6 bases, with 9 bases between. The germline V gene has CDR1 SQVTM and CDR2 ANQGSEA. CDR3 amino acids: CSVGQPNSPLHF. CDR3 coding DNA: TGCAGCGTAGGACAGCCTAATTCACCCCTCCACTTT.

The chain recombines TRBV15 with TRBJ1-4; 7 bases agree with TRBD1. This CDR3 has 14 amino acids. Trimming removed 9 bases from V and 4 bases from J; junction bases left unmatched: 8. CDR1 LNHNV and CDR2 YYDKDF come from the germline V gene (reference sequence). CDR3 in amino acids: CATPDRVSNEKLFF. The CDR3 coding sequence is TGTGCCACTCCTGACAGGGTGAGTAATGAAAAACTGTTTTTT.

This clone was observed a single time. The gene calls are TRBV11-3 and TRBJ2-7; weak D call: TRBD1 (5 bases). Trimming took off 5 bases at V and 8 bases at J, with 13 bases between the two ends. Germline V lookup: CDR1 SGHNT, CDR2 YENEEA. This CDR3 has 12 amino acids. CDR3 region: CASSVNQGQQYF. The CDR3 DNA reads TGTGCCAGCAGCGTCAATCAGGGCCAGCAGTACTTC.

The chain uses TRBV5-3 and TRBJ2-2, with D possibly being TRBD1 (5 bases). TRBV5-3 is noted as an ORF with a role that remains uncertain. The CDR3 extends over 19 amino acids. Trimming removed 2 bases from V and 2 bases from J, with 22 bases in between. Here the CDR3 DNA reads TGTGCCAGAAGCTTAGGGTTCTGGGGCCACGAACGAAACACCGGGGAGCTGTTTTTT. Translated, it gives CARSLGFWGHERNTGELFF.

On this clone: This same CDR3 is encoded by further DNA sequences in the sample. The J gene is TRBJ2-3, the V gene TRBV18; D ambiguous. Between the trimmed V and J ends, which lost 3 bases and 0 bases, there was a span of 4 bases. This CDR3 region has 13 residues. Germline CDR1 reads KGHSH; CDR2 reads LQKENI. The DNA for the CDR3 is TGTGCCAGCTCACCTGCTAGCACAGATACGCAGTATTTT. Its translation is CASSPASTDTQYF.

Details on this clone: Other DNA variants within this sample encode the same CDR3. This chain links TRBV5-6 with TRBJ2-3; 13 bases map to TRBD2. V lost 3 bases to trimming and J lost 1 base; unmatched junction nucleotides: 8. This CDR3 comprises 18 residues. CDR1 and CDR2 (germline): SGHDT, YYEEEE. Here the CDR3 DNA reads TGTGCCAGCAGCTCGAGGACTAGCGGGGGACGGCGCACAGATACGCAGTATTTT. Its protein product is CASSSRTSGGRRTDTQYF.

The CDR3 DNA follows: TGTGCCAGCAGCTTTTCGGGAGAAGAGACAGATACGCAGTATTTT. This gives the protein CASSFSGEETDTQYF. The chain carries TRBV5-5 and TRBJ2-3; possibly TRBD2 for D (6 bases). CDR1 SGHKS and CDR2 YYEKEE come from the germline V gene (reference sequence). Trimming left V 2 bases short and J 3 bases short, with 13 bases between. The CDR3 contains 15 residues.

This chain uses TRBV7-2 with TRBJ2-7; no clear D gene. The germline V gene encodes CDR1 SGHTA and CDR2 FQGNSA. The CDR3 sequence is 13 residues long. V shed 1 base and J shed 7 bases, with 11 bases lying between them. The DNA of the CDR3 is TGTGCCAGCAGCTTAGAGTTTTCCCGGGAGCAGTACTTC. Residues: CASSLEFSREQYF.

V and J are TRBV28 and TRBJ1-1, with D perhaps matching TRBD1 (6 bases). Germline CDR1 is MDHEN and CDR2 is SYDVKM. V was shortened by 4 bases and J by 1 base, with 13 bases between the two germline ends. This CDR3 is 15 amino acids long. DNA of the CDR3: TGTGCCAGCAGTTCCCCCGGACAGCCGAACACTGAAGCTTTCTTT. Residues: CASSSPGQPNTEAFF.

This chain uses TRBV28 with TRBJ1-1; D is possibly TRBD1 (5 bases). V was trimmed by 1 base and J by 7 bases, leaving 16 bases between them. The CDR3 is made up of 15 amino acids. The germline V gene has CDR1 MDHEN and CDR2 SYDVKM. The CDR3 spells CASSLYGGSNGEAFF. The CDR3 DNA reads as TGTGCCAGCAGTTTATATGGGGGGAGTAACGGTGAAGCTTTCTTT.

J is TRBJ1-2 and V is TRBV5-4; D perhaps matches TRBD1 (5 bases). The CDR3 consists of 14 residues. CDR1 SGHNT and CDR2 YYREEE come from the germline V gene (reference sequence). Trimming shortened V by 1 base and J by 4 bases, and 11 bases separated the two germline ends. The DNA of the CDR3 is TGTGCCAGCAGCTTGTCATCCCAGGGCTATGGCTACACCTTC. As protein: CASSLSSQGYGYTF. The complete variable domain, with remaining parts taken from reference TRBV5-4 and TRBJ1-2, reads ETGVTQSPTHLIKTRGQQVTLRCSSQSGHNTVSWYQQALGQGPQFIFQYYREEENGRGNFPPRFSGLQFPNYSSELNVNALELDDSALYLCASSLSSQGYGYTFGSGTRLTVV.

This sequence joins TRBV5-4 and TRBJ2-3; D gene unclear. This CDR3 comprises 14 residues. Germline values: CDR1 SGHNT, CDR2 YYREEE (reference sequence). The V and J ends lost 0 bases and 2 bases respectively, with 7 bases between them. CDR3 residues: CASSLESPTDTQYF. The CDR3 DNA follows: TGTGCCAGCAGCTTGGAGTCTCCCACAGATACGCAGTATTTT.

The genes are TRBV5-8 and TRBJ2-5; D is possibly TRBD1 or TRBD2 (5 bases each). The V gene lost 4 bases and the J gene lost 4 bases, with 11 bases spanning the gap. Germline CDR1 reads SGHTS; CDR2 reads YDEGEE. This CDR3 region has 13 residues. CDR3 DNA sequence: TGTGCCAGCAGCCGGGACCCCGGAGAGACCCAGTACTTC. It translates to CASSRDPGETQYF.

The gene calls are TRBV7-9 and TRBJ2-3; maybe TRBD1 (5 bases). In germline, CDR1 is SEHNR, CDR2 FQNEAQ (reference sequence). The CDR3 is 14 amino acids. With 5 bases removed from V and 4 bases from J, the gap between germline ends came to 13 bases. The CDR3 DNA is TGTGCCAGCAGCCTTGGTAGGGGATCAGATACGCAGTATTTT. Protein sequence: CASSLGRGSDTQYF.

The rearrangement links TRBV6-1 to TRBJ2-1, with D perhaps TRBD1 (9 bases). V lost 7 bases, J lost 9 bases, and 22 bases lay in between. CDR3 length: 15 amino acids. Looked up from germline, CDR1 is MNHNS and CDR2 is SASEGT. The CDR3 protein is CASIRGGQGEVEQFF. The CDR3 DNA is TGTGCCAGCATCCGGGGGGGACAGGGAGAGGTTGAGCAGTTCTTC.

This chain links TRBV7-8 with TRBJ1-2; D is perhaps TRBD1 (5 bases). CDR1 and CDR2 from the germline V gene are SGHVS and FQNEAQ. There are 13 residues in the CDR3. Trimming took 0 bases from V and 5 from J, leaving 7 bases between them. The CDR3: CASSLAGGYGYTF. The CDR3 DNA reads TGTGCCAGCAGCTTAGCGGGGGGATATGGCTACACCTTC. The full variable domain, with the rest looked up from reference TRBV7-8 and TRBJ1-2, is GAGVSQSPRYKVAKRGQDVALRCDPISGHVSLFWYQQALGQGPEFLTYFQNEAQLDKSGLPSDRFFAERPEGSVSTLKIQRTQQEDSAVYLCASSLAGGYGYTFGSGTRLTVV.

The CDR3 coding sequence is TGTGCCAGCAGTGAAGCGGGGGGGAGCGGCGAAAAACTGTTTTTT. Translated: CASSEAGGSGEKLFF. The chain joins TRBV6-1 to TRBJ1-4, with D tentatively TRBD1 (5 bases). Looked up from germline, CDR1 is MNHNS and CDR2 is SASEGT. The CDR3 covers 15 residues. Trimming cost V 0 bases and J 8 bases, with 13 bases left between them.

The V call is TRBV7-2, the J call TRBJ2-7; no clear D. The CDR3 is 17 residues long. The V and J ends lost 1 base and 9 bases respectively, with 25 bases between them. The germline V gene encodes CDR1 SGHTA and CDR2 FQGNSA. The CDR3: CASSLGAFRRFSTRQYF. In nucleotides, the CDR3 is TGTGCCAGCAGCTTAGGAGCCTTCAGGCGATTCAGTACGAGGCAGTACTTC. Using reference TRBV7-2 and TRBJ2-7 for the parts outside the CDR3, the full variable domain is GAGVSQSPSNKVTEKGKDVELRCDPISGHTALYWYRQSLGQGLEFLIYFQGNSAPDKSGLPSDRFSAERTGGSVSTLTIQRTQQEDSAVYLCASSLGAFRRFSTRQYFGPGTRLTVT.

This chain joins TRBV5-1 and TRBJ1-3, with D possibly matching TRBD1 (5 bases). The CDR3 spans 15 residues. Germline values: CDR1 SGHRS, CDR2 YFSETQ. Between the trimmed V and J ends, which lost 0 bases and 4 bases, there was a span of 11 bases. The CDR3 DNA reads TGCGCCAGCAGCTTGGCCGCAGGGTCAGGAAACACCATATATTTT. It translates to CASSLAAGSGNTIYF.

The chain couples TRBV6-5 to TRBJ2-5; D call uncertain. V was clipped by 8 bases and J by 5 bases, with 18 bases between them. This CDR3 contains 14 residues. Germline V gene sequence: CDR1 MNHEY, CDR2 SVGAGI. CDR3 in DNA: TGTGCCAGCCGAAGGGCCCTCTTGGCTGAGACCCAGTACTTC. Protein sequence: CASRRALLAETQYF.

This rearrangement joins TRBV11-2 to TRBJ2-5; the match to TRBD2 covers 8 bases. Trimming took 5 bases from V and 5 from J; bases not matched to a gene: 7. Germline CDR1 reads SGHAT; CDR2 reads FQNNGV. This CDR3 spans 14 amino acids. CDR3 sequence (DNA): TGTGCCAGCAGCCGGCGGACTAGCACGGAGACCCAGTACTTC. Translating it yields CASSRRTSTETQYF.

The rearrangement uses TRBV29-1 and TRBJ2-1; D could derive from TRBD1 or TRBD2 (6 bases each). V gave up 4 bases and J gave up 4 bases, with 14 bases separating them. The CDR3 has 14 amino acids. Per germline, CDR1 SQVTM and CDR2 ANQGSEA. The CDR3 sequence is CSVGIGGPYNEQFF. CDR3 bases: TGCAGCGTTGGAATCGGGGGCCCATACAATGAGCAGTTCTTC.

The chain has TRBV9 and TRBJ2-3; no clear D. This CDR3 comprises 13 residues. CDR1 SGDLS and CDR2 YYNGEE come from the germline V gene. V lost 0 bases and J lost 6, with 8 bases in between. The CDR3 sequence: CASSVEASDTQYF. CDR3 coding DNA: TGTGCCAGCAGCGTAGAGGCGTCGGATACGCAGTATTTT.

The chain recombines TRBV9 with TRBJ2-1; no firm D call. The CDR3 runs 15 residues. The ends were cut back, 0 bases at V and 7 bases at J, with 14 bases in the middle. Germline CDR1 and CDR2: SGDLS and YYNGEE. The chain's CDR3 is CASSVAGVARNEQFF. CDR3 DNA sequence: TGTGCCAGCAGCGTAGCTGGGGTAGCTAGGAATGAGCAGTTCTTC.

This chain uses TRBV4-1 with TRBJ1-3; D remains unclear. Looked up from germline, CDR1 is MGHRA and CDR2 is YSYEKL. Trimming shortened V by 3 bases and J by 0 bases, and 18 bases separated the two germline ends. This CDR3 region has 18 residues. CDR3 nucleotide sequence: TGCGCCAGCAGCCAGGAAATATCACGCGGAACCTCTGGAAACACCATATATTTT. As protein: CASSQEISRGTSGNTIYF.

The rearrangement uses TRBV7-8 and TRBJ1-6; D is unclear. Trimming took off 3 bases at V and 7 bases at J, with 13 bases between the two ends. Germline CDR1 SGHVS, CDR2 FQNEAQ. This CDR3 comprises 15 residues. The CDR3 reads CASSLRGRGNSPLHF. The CDR3 DNA reads TGTGCCAGCAGCTTGCGAGGGCGCGGAAATTCACCCCTCCACTTT.

This clone was detected only once. CDR3 protein: CARPGLAGLQETQYF. The CDR3 DNA is TGCGCCCGCCCGGGACTAGCGGGGTTGCAAGAGACCCAGTACTTC. The rearrangement uses TRBV10-1 and TRBJ2-5; 13 bases agree with TRBD2. CDR3 length equals 15 residues. CDR1 and CDR2 (germline): WNHNN, SYGVQD (reference sequence). After removal of 11 bases from V and 2 bases from J, the junction contained 8 bases not matched to a gene.

The chain uses TRBV5-1 and TRBJ2-7, with 8 nucleotides matching TRBD2. V gave up 2 bases and J gave up 2 bases; unmatched junction bases: 6. The germline gives CDR1 SGHRS, CDR2 YFSETQ. The CDR3 spans 15 residues. The CDR3 protein is CASSFTGGAAYEQYF. CDR3 DNA: TGCGCCAGCAGCTTCACGGGGGGGGCTGCCTACGAGCAGTACTTC.

This clone occurred once. The rearrangement joins TRBV28 to TRBJ2-7; 14 bases are a match to TRBD2. CDR1 is MDHEN, CDR2 SYDVKM, per germline. V dropped 6 bases and J dropped 5; count of bases not matched to a gene: 6. The CDR3 runs to 15 residues. The DNA for the CDR3 is TGTGCCAGCAGGGGGACTAGCGGGGGCCGGGACGAGCAGTACTTC. The encoded protein is CASRGTSGGRDEQYF. The entire variable domain, with the rest obtained from reference TRBV28 and TRBJ2-7, is as follows: DVKVTQSSRYLVKRTGEKVFLECVQDMDHENMFWYRQDPGLGLRLIYFSYDVKMKEKGDIPEGYSVSREKKERFSLILESASTNQTSMYLCASRGTSGGRDEQYFGPGTRLTVT.